These 20 T cell receptor beta chains were sequenced from one sample in a study of cytomegalovirus exposure and HLA in healthy donors. The PCR contained 60 Vbeta and 13 Jbeta primers. Generated by immunoSEQ multiplex PCR, the TCRdb table keeps only in-frame clones and is missing some. The table lists 59,000 or so clones, over 60% of them singletons. The sequencing input was PBMCs. These TCRs come from a man aged 30 to 39 in good health and CMV-seropositive.

The chain joins TRBV28 to TRBJ1-1, with D tentatively TRBD1 (6 bases). This CDR3 spans 17 amino acids. V was cut by 2 bases and J by 0 bases, with 16 bases left in between. CDR1 is MDHEN, CDR2 SYDVKM, per germline. CDR3 in DNA: TGTGCCAGCAGTTTACCCCTAGGGACATCTATGAACACTGAAGCTTTCTTT. It encodes CASSLPLGTSMNTEAFF.

The chain uses TRBV7-9 and TRBJ2-5; the match to TRBD1 covers 7 bases. Germline loops: CDR1 SEHNR, CDR2 FQNEAQ (reference sequence). J gave up 4 bases and V 5 bases, and 10 bases lay outside the gene matches. This CDR3 has 15 residues. CDR3 sequence reads: CASSRQWGTAETQYF. The CDR3 nucleotides are TGTGCCAGCAGCCGACAGTGGGGGACAGCAGAGACCCAGTACTTC.

The J gene is TRBJ1-5, the V gene TRBV6-5; D might be TRBD1 (6 bases). CDR1 and CDR2 from the germline V gene are MNHEY and SVGAGI. Trimming stripped 8 bases from V and 3 bases from J, with 17 bases between. This CDR3 has 15 amino acids. CDR3 bases: TGTGCCAGCCGCAAAGGGGGGGGCGACAATCAGCCCCAGCATTTT. Its translation is CASRKGGGDNQPQHF.

The V and J genes are TRBV6-4 and TRBJ1-6; 7 nucleotides match TRBD1. With 5 bases clipped from V and 10 bases from J, the junction kept 8 bases outside the gene matches. This CDR3 is 14 amino acids long. The germline V gene encodes CDR1 MRHNA and CDR2 SNTAGT. The CDR3 nucleotides are TGTGCCAGCAGTCCCGGGACAGAGGGATCACCCCTCCACTTT. It translates to CASSPGTEGSPLHF.

This sequence joins TRBV28 and TRBJ1-5, with D unclear. Germline lookup yields CDR1 MDHEN and CDR2 SYDVKM. This CDR3 region has 15 residues. Trimming pared 6 bases from V and 1 base from J, leaving 13 bases between. The CDR3 sequence is CASSRPGASNQPQHF. The CDR3 DNA follows: TGTGCCAGCAGCCGCCCGGGAGCCAGCAATCAGCCCCAGCATTTT. The full variable domain, rest sourced from reference TRBV28 and TRBJ1-5, is DVKVTQSSRYLVKRTGEKVFLECVQDMDHENMFWYRQDPGLGLRLIYFSYDVKMKEKGDIPEGYSVSREKKERFSLILESASTNQTSMYLCASSRPGASNQPQHFGDGTRLSIL.

The chain employs TRBV7-6 and TRBJ1-4; D perhaps matches TRBD1 (5 bases). Germline CDR1 and CDR2: SGHVS and FNYEAQ. The CDR3 spans 16 residues. Trimming stripped 5 bases from V and 2 bases from J, with 15 bases between. CDR3 in DNA: TGTGCCAGCAGCCCTCAGTCGGGGGGGACTAATGAAAAACTGTTTTTT. Its protein is CASSPQSGGTNEKLFF.

The sample holds one count of this clone. This chain uses TRBV7-3 with TRBJ2-3, with D possibly being TRBD2 (6 bases). The CDR3 runs 16 residues. With 5 bases removed from V and 0 bases from J, the gap between germline ends came to 15 bases. The germline V gene has CDR1 SGHTA and CDR2 FQGTGA. Written as DNA, the CDR3 is TGTGCCAGCAGCCAGTACCTCGGGGGAAGCACAGATACGCAGTATTTT. As protein: CASSQYLGGSTDTQYF.

This clone showed up just a few times. The chain has TRBV6-5 and TRBJ2-5; the D gene is possibly TRBD2 (5 bases). Germline CDR1 reads MNHEY; CDR2 reads SVGAGI. V was shortened by 5 bases and J by 5 bases, with 15 bases between the two germline ends. The CDR3 covers 14 residues. In DNA, the CDR3 is TGTGCCAGCAGTCGATTTTCGGGCGGGGAGACCCAGTACTTC. Translated, it gives CASSRFSGGETQYF.

The gene calls are TRBV28 and TRBJ1-2; a possible D gene is TRBD1 (5 bases). CDR3 length: 13 residues. Germline V lookup: CDR1 MDHEN, CDR2 SYDVKM. The V and J ends lost 7 bases and 3 bases respectively, with 12 bases between them. The CDR3 protein is CASKLTAHYGYTF. For the CDR3, the DNA is TGTGCCAGCAAATTGACAGCCCACTATGGCTACACCTTC.

The chain couples TRBV4-3 to TRBJ2-7; tentative D call: TRBD1 (5 bases). This CDR3 contains 15 residues. Looked up from germline, CDR1 is LGHNA and CDR2 is YSLEER. Trimming left V 0 bases short and J 2 bases short, with 11 bases between. Here the CDR3 DNA reads TGCGCCAGCAGCCAAGATCATCAGGGCCCCTACGAGCAGTACTTC. Its protein is CASSQDHQGPYEQYF.

V is TRBV9 and J is TRBJ2-3, with TRBD2 matching 8 bases. The CDR3 extends over 15 amino acids. J gave up 2 bases and V 3 bases, and 5 bases lay outside the gene matches. Germline CDR1 is SGDLS and CDR2 is YYNGEE. CDR3 residues: CASSAYGGATDTQYF. The CDR3 DNA sequence: TGTGCCAGCAGCGCGTACGGGGGGGCCACAGATACGCAGTATTTT. The variable domain in full, with the rest retrieved from reference TRBV9 and TRBJ2-3, is DSGVTQTPKHLITATGQRVTLRCSPRSGDLSVYWYQQSLDQGLQFLIQYYNGEERAKGNILERFSAQQFPDLHSELNLSSLELGDSALYFCASSAYGGATDTQYFGPGTRLTVL.

The chain combines TRBV7-2 with TRBJ1-1, with a possible D match to TRBD1 (6 bases). V was pared by 2 bases and J by 2 bases, with 9 bases between. The CDR3 length is 14 residues. Germline V gene data show CDR1 as SGHTA and CDR2 as FQGNSA. The CDR3 region is CASSLMDSNTEAFF. CDR3 nucleotides: TGTGCCAGCAGCTTAATGGACAGTAACACTGAAGCTTTCTTT.

This clone is classed as medium-sized. The genes are TRBV2 and TRBJ2-1; D unresolved. The CDR3 has 13 residues. Between the trimmed V and J ends, which lost 0 bases and 6 bases, there was a span of 6 bases. Looked up from germline, CDR1 is SNHLY and CDR2 is FYNNEI. The CDR3 nucleotides read TGTGCCAGCAGTGAAGCGGCTAGCAATGAGCAGTTCTTC. It translates to CASSEAASNEQFF.

This clone was counted once. This chain joins TRBV28 and TRBJ2-1; TRBD1 matches 7 bases. The germline CDR1 and CDR2 sequences are MDHEN and SYDVKM. The junction had 10 bases not matched to a gene; V was cut back by 5 bases and J by 0 bases. The CDR3 extends over 17 amino acids. The CDR3 region has the DNA TGTGCCAGCAGTGACATCATGACAGGGAGCTCCTACAATGAGCAGTTCTTC. Protein product: CASSDIMTGSSYNEQFF.

This chain uses TRBV9 with TRBJ2-5; 7 positions match TRBD1. The V and J ends lost 7 bases and 0 bases, in that order; junction bases with no gene match: 9. The CDR3 runs 15 residues. Germline V gene sequence: CDR1 SGDLS, CDR2 YYNGEE. The CDR3 region is CASHPTGTDQETQYF. The CDR3 DNA reads TGTGCCAGCCACCCGACCGGGACAGACCAAGAGACCCAGTACTTC.

The V gene is TRBV6-1, the J gene TRBJ2-5, with D maybe TRBD1 (5 bases). V was shortened by 9 bases and J by 3 bases, with 8 bases between the two germline ends. This CDR3 spans 11 amino acids. Germline V gene data show CDR1 as MNHNS and CDR2 as SASEGT. The CDR3 coding sequence is TGTGCCAGAGACAGAGAAGAGACCCAGTACTTC. This codes for CARDREETQYF.

The chain couples TRBV29-1 to TRBJ2-2; D is perhaps TRBD2 (5 bases). The ends were cut back, 1 base at V and 5 bases at J, with 20 bases in the middle. The CDR3 contains 17 residues. Looked up from germline, CDR1 is SQVTM and CDR2 is ANQGSEA. CDR3 coding DNA: TGCAGCGTTGAAGTAGTACATCAGAGGGCCCAGACCGGGGAGCTGTTTTTT. Translation: CSVEVVHQRAQTGELFF.

The V call is TRBV30, the J call TRBJ2-3; TRBD2 matches 7 bases. With 0 bases clipped from V and 1 base from J, the junction kept 10 bases outside the gene matches. Per the germline V gene, CDR1 is GTSNPN and CDR2 is SVGIG (reference sequence). CDR3 length: 17 residues. CDR3 coding DNA: TGTGCCTGGAGTGTCGATCGAGGGAGGGGAGGCACAGATACGCAGTATTTT. This codes for CAWSVDRGRGGTDTQYF.

The chain carries TRBV7-2 and TRBJ1-2, with 7 bases fitting TRBD1. In germline, CDR1 is SGHTA, CDR2 FQGNSA. V gave up 6 bases and J gave up 0 bases; unmatched junction bases: 4. The CDR3 runs 14 residues. CDR3 amino acids: CASSLGTANYGYTF. The DNA of the CDR3 is TGTGCCAGCAGTCTCGGGACAGCTAACTATGGCTACACCTTC. Full variable domain (outside the CDR3, taken from reference TRBV7-2 and TRBJ1-2): GAGVSQSPSNKVTEKGKDVELRCDPISGHTALYWYRQSLGQGLEFLIYFQGNSAPDKSGLPSDRFSAERTGGSVSTLTIQRTQQEDSAVYLCASSLGTANYGYTFGSGTRLTVV.

This chain links TRBV18 with TRBJ1-2; no clear D. The CDR3 covers 15 residues. Trimming left V 2 bases short and J 4 bases short, with 14 bases between. CDR1 and CDR2 from the germline V gene are KGHSH and LQKENI. The CDR3 spells CASSPVGERGYGYTF. The DNA of the CDR3 is TGTGCCAGCTCACCAGTAGGAGAGAGAGGCTATGGCTACACCTTC.